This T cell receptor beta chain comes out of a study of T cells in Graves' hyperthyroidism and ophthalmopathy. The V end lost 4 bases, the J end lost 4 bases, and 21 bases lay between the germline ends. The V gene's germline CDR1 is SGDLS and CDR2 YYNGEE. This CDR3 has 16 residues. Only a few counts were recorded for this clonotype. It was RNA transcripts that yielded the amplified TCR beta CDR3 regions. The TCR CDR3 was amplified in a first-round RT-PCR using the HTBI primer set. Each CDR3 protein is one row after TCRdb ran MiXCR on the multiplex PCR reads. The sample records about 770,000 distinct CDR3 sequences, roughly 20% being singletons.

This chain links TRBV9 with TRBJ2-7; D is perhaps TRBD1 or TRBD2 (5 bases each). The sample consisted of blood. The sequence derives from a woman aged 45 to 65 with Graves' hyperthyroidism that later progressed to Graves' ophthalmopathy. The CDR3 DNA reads TGTGCCAGCAGCCCTCGAGGGCAGGGAGTCATTTACGAGCAGTACTTC. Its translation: CASSPRGQGVIYEQYF. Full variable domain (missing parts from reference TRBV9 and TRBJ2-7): DSGVTQTPKHLITATGQRVTLRCSPRSGDLSVYWYQQSLDQGLQFLIQYYNGEERAKGNILERFSAQQFPDLHSELNLSSLELGDSALYFCASSPRGQGVIYEQYFGPGTRLTVT.